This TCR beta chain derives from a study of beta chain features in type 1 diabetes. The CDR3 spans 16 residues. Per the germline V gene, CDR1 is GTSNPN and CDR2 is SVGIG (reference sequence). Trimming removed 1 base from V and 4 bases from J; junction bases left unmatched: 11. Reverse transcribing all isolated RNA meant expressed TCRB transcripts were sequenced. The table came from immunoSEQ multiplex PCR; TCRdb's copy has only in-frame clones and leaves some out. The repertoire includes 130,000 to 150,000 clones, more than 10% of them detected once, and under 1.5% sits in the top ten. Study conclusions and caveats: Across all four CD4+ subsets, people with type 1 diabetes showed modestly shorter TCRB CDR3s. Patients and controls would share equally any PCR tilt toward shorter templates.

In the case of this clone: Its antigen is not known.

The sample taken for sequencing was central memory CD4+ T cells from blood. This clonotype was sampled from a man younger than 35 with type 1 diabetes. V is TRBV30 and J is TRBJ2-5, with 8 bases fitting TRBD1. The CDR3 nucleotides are TGTGCCTGGAGTGCTGATTCGGGACAGGCCCTAGAGACCCAGTACTTC. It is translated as CAWSADSGQALETQYF.